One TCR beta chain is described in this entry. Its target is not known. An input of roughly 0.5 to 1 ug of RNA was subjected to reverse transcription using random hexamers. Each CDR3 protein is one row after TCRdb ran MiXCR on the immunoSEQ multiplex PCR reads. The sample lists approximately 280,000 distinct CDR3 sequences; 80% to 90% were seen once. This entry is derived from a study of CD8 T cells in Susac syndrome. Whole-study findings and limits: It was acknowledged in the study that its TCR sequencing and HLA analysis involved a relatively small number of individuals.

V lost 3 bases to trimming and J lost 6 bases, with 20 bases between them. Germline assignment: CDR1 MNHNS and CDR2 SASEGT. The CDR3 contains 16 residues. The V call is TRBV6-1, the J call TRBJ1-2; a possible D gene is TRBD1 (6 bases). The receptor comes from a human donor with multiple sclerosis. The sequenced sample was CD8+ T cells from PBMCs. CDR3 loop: CASSDGLQGLEDGYTF. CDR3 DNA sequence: TGTGCCAGCAGTGACGGCCTACAGGGTTTGGAGGATGGCTACACCTTC.